The rows below give T cell receptor beta chains drawn from one sample of a study of blood T cell repertoires in COVID-19. TCRdb's copy holds only in-frame clones and misses some; the assay was immunoSEQ multiplex PCR. The sample gives around 250,000 clones, approximately 90% of which show up once; 1% to 1.5% is in the top ten. Sequenced: PBMCs or T cells enriched from blood (not recorded which). Source of these receptors: a human donor in a cohort exposed to, infected with or recovered from COVID-19 (not recorded which). The donor label of this sample is uncertain. Each CDR3 is given with its conserved first and last residue. Each record gives: J gene, D gene, clone size, V gene, CDR3 DNA, CDR3 protein. The D gene is left open where the match is weak. Clone size, where shown, is once, few, many, or a class for clones that have expanded.

j_gene: TRBJ2-7; d_gene: TRBD1; abundance: NA; v_gene: TRBV19; CDR3nt: TGTGCCAGTAGTCCCGACAGGGGAGCTTCCTACGAGCAGTACTTC; CDR3aa: CASSPDRGASYEQYF
j_gene: TRBJ1-2; d_gene: NA; abundance: NA; v_gene: TRBV11-2; CDR3nt: TGTGCCAGCAGCCCAAGTCGGAGGAACTATGGCTACACCTTC; CDR3aa: CASSPSRRNYGYTF
j_gene: TRBJ2-5; d_gene: TRBD2; abundance: NA; v_gene: TRBV7-3; CDR3nt: TGTGCCAGCAGCTTAGGGGCGGGGGGGCCCCTACAAGAGACCCAGTACTTC; CDR3aa: CASSLGAGGPLQETQYF
j_gene: TRBJ1-1; d_gene: TRBD1; abundance: NA; v_gene: TRBV7-9; CDR3nt: TGTGCCAGCAGCTTAGCCCTGACAGGGGGGAGCACTGAAGCTTTCTTT; CDR3aa: CASSLALTGGSTEAFF
j_gene: TRBJ2-1; d_gene: TRBD1; abundance: NA; v_gene: TRBV7-8; CDR3nt: TGTGCCAGCAGCTTAATCACAGGGGGAGACAATGAGCAGTTCTTC; CDR3aa: CASSLITGGDNEQFF
j_gene: TRBJ1-6; d_gene: NA; abundance: NA; v_gene: TRBV28; CDR3nt: TGTGCCAGCAGTTCGGGGGGAAATTCACCCCTCCACTTT; CDR3aa: CASSSGGNSPLHF
j_gene: TRBJ2-2; d_gene: NA; abundance: NA; v_gene: TRBV6-5; CDR3nt: TGTGCCAGCAACCAGGGGTCCGACACCGGGGAGCTGTTTTTT; CDR3aa: CASNQGSDTGELFF
j_gene: TRBJ1-6; d_gene: TRBD1; abundance: NA; v_gene: TRBV7-8; CDR3nt: TGTGCCAGCGGGGGGACAGGGGTAGAATCACCCCTCCACTTT; CDR3aa: CASGGTGVESPLHF
j_gene: TRBJ1-1; d_gene: NA; abundance: NA; v_gene: TRBV20-1; CDR3nt: TGCAGTGCTAGGGGGGGTCCTGAAGCTTTCTTT; CDR3aa: CSARGGPEAFF
j_gene: TRBJ2-7; d_gene: TRBD1; abundance: NA; v_gene: TRBV7-6; CDR3nt: TGTGCCAGCACCCCAGGGACAGGGGGTTCCTACGAGCAGTACTTC; CDR3aa: CASTPGTGGSYEQYF
j_gene: TRBJ1-4; d_gene: NA; abundance: NA; v_gene: TRBV30; CDR3nt: TGTGCCTGCCTCACTCGGACCACGGGGAAACTGTTTTTT; CDR3aa: CACLTRTTGKLFF
j_gene: TRBJ1-6; d_gene: TRBD1; abundance: NA; v_gene: TRBV19; CDR3nt: TGTGCCAGTAGTATGTGGGTGAGACAGGGAAATTCACCCCTCCACTTT; CDR3aa: CASSMWVRQGNSPLHF
j_gene: TRBJ2-7; d_gene: TRBD1; abundance: NA; v_gene: TRBV7-8; CDR3nt: TGTGCCAGCAGCTCCGATTTGTGGGGGACAGGGGTCCTCTCCTACGAGCAGTACTTC; CDR3aa: CASSSDLWGTGVLSYEQYF
j_gene: TRBJ2-1; d_gene: TRBD1; abundance: once; v_gene: TRBV7-9; CDR3nt: TGTGCCAGCAGCTTGGTAGGACAGGGGGCTAATGAGCAGTTCTTC; CDR3aa: CASSLVGQGANEQFF
j_gene: TRBJ1-2; d_gene: NA; abundance: few; v_gene: TRBV27; CDR3nt: TGTGCTTCAGGACTTCCCGAGGGCTATGGCTACACCTTC; CDR3aa: CASGLPEGYGYTF
j_gene: TRBJ2-3; d_gene: TRBD1; abundance: NA; v_gene: TRBV6-5; CDR3nt: TGTGCCAGCAGTTACACCGGGGACAGAAGCACAGATACGCAGTATTTT; CDR3aa: CASSYTGDRSTDTQYF
j_gene: TRBJ2-2; d_gene: TRBD2; abundance: NA; v_gene: TRBV7-9; CDR3nt: TGTGCCAGCAGGCCGACTAGCGGGAATACGAACACCGGGGAGCTGTTTTTT; CDR3aa: CASRPTSGNTNTGELFF
j_gene: TRBJ2-5; d_gene: TRBD2; abundance: NA; v_gene: TRBV3-1/TRBV3-2; CDR3nt: TGTGCCAGCAGCCCCCCCGGGACTAGCGGGAGGACGGCCGAGACCCAGTACTTC; CDR3aa: CASSPPGTSGRTAETQYF
j_gene: TRBJ2-1; d_gene: NA; abundance: NA; v_gene: TRBV11-2; CDR3nt: TGTGCCAGCAGCTCCAGGGGCCTTTCCTACAATGAGCAGTTCTTC; CDR3aa: CASSSRGLSYNEQFF
j_gene: TRBJ1-3; d_gene: NA; abundance: once; v_gene: TRBV4-1; CDR3nt: TGCGCCAGCAGCCAACCCGGGGTAGCAAACACCATATATTTT; CDR3aa: CASSQPGVANTIYF
j_gene: TRBJ2-3; d_gene: TRBD1; abundance: NA; v_gene: TRBV5-1; CDR3nt: TGCGCCAGCAGATCGACAGGGGCGAGGGATACGCAGTATTTT; CDR3aa: CASRSTGARDTQYF
j_gene: TRBJ1-5; d_gene: NA; abundance: NA; v_gene: TRBV19; CDR3nt: TGTGCCAGTAGTATCGGGGGTTCCAGCAATCAGCCCCAGCATTTT; CDR3aa: CASSIGGSSNQPQHF
j_gene: TRBJ1-1; d_gene: NA; abundance: NA; v_gene: TRBV7-9; CDR3nt: TGTGCCAGCAGCTCCGTGATGGGGCTCCACACTGAAGCTTTCTTT; CDR3aa: CASSSVMGLHTEAFF
j_gene: TRBJ1-4; d_gene: NA; abundance: NA; v_gene: TRBV20-1; CDR3nt: TGCAGTGCTAGTTTCTATAATGAAAAACTGTTTTTT; CDR3aa: CSASFYNEKLFF
j_gene: TRBJ1-3; d_gene: TRBD1; abundance: NA; v_gene: TRBV4-3; CDR3nt: TGCGCCAGCAGCCAAGACACAGGGGAAGGAAACACCATATATTTT; CDR3aa: CASSQDTGEGNTIYF
j_gene: TRBJ1-1; d_gene: TRBD1; abundance: NA; v_gene: TRBV4-3; CDR3nt: TGCGCCAGCAGCCAAGATAGAGGGGGCTCGACTGAAGCTTTCTTT; CDR3aa: CASSQDRGGSTEAFF
j_gene: TRBJ1-4; d_gene: NA; abundance: NA; v_gene: TRBV12-3/TRBV12-4; CDR3nt: TGTGCCAGCAGCCCGACTCCCGAAAAACTGTTTTTT; CDR3aa: CASSPTPEKLFF
j_gene: TRBJ2-3; d_gene: TRBD1; abundance: NA; v_gene: TRBV11-2; CDR3nt: TGTGCCAGCAGCTTAGAGAACAGGGGCTCCACAGATACGCAGTATTTT; CDR3aa: CASSLENRGSTDTQYF
j_gene: TRBJ1-1; d_gene: NA; abundance: NA; v_gene: TRBV2; CDR3nt: TGTGCCAGCAGTGGGGGGGGATTTGAAGCTTTCTTT; CDR3aa: CASSGGGFEAFF
j_gene: TRBJ1-1; d_gene: TRBD1; abundance: few; v_gene: TRBV5-5; CDR3nt: TGTGCCAGCAGCAGGGGACAGGCGATCAAGAACACTGAAGCTTTCTTT; CDR3aa: CASSRGQAIKNTEAFF
j_gene: TRBJ1-6; d_gene: NA; abundance: NA; v_gene: TRBV6-5; CDR3nt: TGTGCCAGCAGTTTAGCAGGGGTCTCACCCCTCCACTTT; CDR3aa: CASSLAGVSPLHF
j_gene: TRBJ1-2; d_gene: NA; abundance: once; v_gene: TRBV12-5; CDR3nt: TGTGCTAGTGGTACCCAGACAGGAGGCTACACCTTC; CDR3aa: CASGTQTGGYTF
j_gene: TRBJ2-7; d_gene: NA; abundance: NA; v_gene: TRBV11-2; CDR3nt: TGTGCCAGCAGCTTAGTCTTCGCTCCCGGCGAGCAGTACTTC; CDR3aa: CASSLVFAPGEQYF
j_gene: TRBJ1-2; d_gene: NA; abundance: NA; v_gene: TRBV7-9; CDR3nt: TGTGCCAGCTCTATTCCAGGGACTTCTAACTATGGCTACACCTTC; CDR3aa: CASSIPGTSNYGYTF
j_gene: TRBJ2-7; d_gene: NA; abundance: NA; v_gene: TRBV2; CDR3nt: TGTGCCAGCAGTGAATCGATGGGCACGGGGTCCTACGAGCAGTACTTC; CDR3aa: CASSESMGTGSYEQYF
j_gene: TRBJ1-6; d_gene: NA; abundance: NA; v_gene: TRBV7-6; CDR3nt: TGTGCCAGCAGCTTAGAAGACAGGCCAAATTCACCCCTCCACTTT; CDR3aa: CASSLEDRPNSPLHF
j_gene: TRBJ1-1; d_gene: NA; abundance: once; v_gene: TRBV2; CDR3nt: TGTGCCAGCAGGGAGGCCTACATGAACACTGAAGCTTTCTTT; CDR3aa: CASREAYMNTEAFF
j_gene: TRBJ2-1; d_gene: TRBD2; abundance: NA; v_gene: TRBV3-1/TRBV3-2; CDR3nt: TGTGCCAGCAGCCAAGATCCTAGCGGGGTTCTTATGGATGAGCAGTTCTTC; CDR3aa: CASSQDPSGVLMDEQFF
j_gene: TRBJ1-1; d_gene: NA; abundance: NA; v_gene: TRBV27; CDR3nt: TGTGCCAGCAGCTATCAGGGGAGTGGAAACACTGAAGCTTTCTTT; CDR3aa: CASSYQGSGNTEAFF
j_gene: TRBJ2-5; d_gene: TRBD2; abundance: NA; v_gene: TRBV7-3; CDR3nt: TGTGCCAGCAGCTTCATGGGACTACCCCAAGAGACCCAGTACTTC; CDR3aa: CASSFMGLPQETQYF
j_gene: TRBJ2-3; d_gene: NA; abundance: few; v_gene: TRBV30; CDR3nt: TGTGCCTGGAGTGTATCATCCATGTTAGATACGCAGTATTTT; CDR3aa: CAWSVSSMLDTQYF
j_gene: TRBJ1-2; d_gene: TRBD1; abundance: NA; v_gene: TRBV19; CDR3nt: TGTGCCAGTAAAGGGCGAGGACAGGTGCTAGCTAACTATGGCTACACCTTC; CDR3aa: CASKGRGQVLANYGYTF
j_gene: TRBJ1-2; d_gene: NA; abundance: NA; v_gene: TRBV10-3; CDR3nt: TGTGCCATCAGTGAGGACAGCAACTATGGCTACACCTTC; CDR3aa: CAISEDSNYGYTF
j_gene: TRBJ2-7; d_gene: TRBD2; abundance: NA; v_gene: TRBV7-9; CDR3nt: TGTGCCAGCAGCTCGCAGGGAGGGGACGAGCAGTACTTC; CDR3aa: CASSSQGGDEQYF
j_gene: TRBJ1-1; d_gene: NA; abundance: NA; v_gene: TRBV7-2; CDR3nt: TGTGCCAGCAGCTCCGATGTGGGCCGGAACACTGAAGCTTTCTTT; CDR3aa: CASSSDVGRNTEAFF
j_gene: TRBJ1-1; d_gene: NA; abundance: few; v_gene: TRBV11-2; CDR3nt: TGTGCCAGCAGCTTAACAGAGAGCACTGAAGCTTTCTTT; CDR3aa: CASSLTESTEAFF
j_gene: TRBJ2-7; d_gene: TRBD1; abundance: once; v_gene: TRBV2; CDR3nt: TGTGCCAGCGGCGGGACAGGGGAAGCCTACGAGCAGTACTTC; CDR3aa: CASGGTGEAYEQYF
j_gene: TRBJ1-3; d_gene: NA; abundance: NA; v_gene: TRBV7-8; CDR3nt: TGTGCCAGCAGCTTCAGTAGCCTCGGAAACACCATATATTTT; CDR3aa: CASSFSSLGNTIYF
j_gene: TRBJ1-3; d_gene: TRBD1; abundance: NA; v_gene: TRBV4-1; CDR3nt: TGCGCCAGCAGCCAAGTCCTCCGACAGGGAGGTAGAGGAAACACCATATATTTT; CDR3aa: CASSQVLRQGGRGNTIYF
j_gene: TRBJ2-5; d_gene: TRBD2; abundance: NA; v_gene: TRBV7-8; CDR3nt: TGTGCCAGCAGCTTACGACTAGCCCGGGAGACCCAGTACTTC; CDR3aa: CASSLRLARETQYF
j_gene: TRBJ1-3; d_gene: NA; abundance: NA; v_gene: TRBV7-9; CDR3nt: TGTGCCAGCAGCTTAATTCGGCAGGTGCCGTGGTCTGGAAACACCATATATTTT; CDR3aa: CASSLIRQVPWSGNTIYF
j_gene: TRBJ1-1; d_gene: NA; abundance: NA; v_gene: TRBV19; CDR3nt: TGTGCCAGTAGTATGAGGGGGGGCGAGTTTATTGGCACTGAAGCTTTCTTT; CDR3aa: CASSMRGGEFIGTEAFF
j_gene: TRBJ2-3; d_gene: NA; abundance: NA; v_gene: TRBV9; CDR3nt: TGTGCCAGCAGCGTAGAAATTGGGCCCCCAGATACGCAGTATTTT; CDR3aa: CASSVEIGPPDTQYF